These 22 T cell receptor beta chains were all obtained from the same sample, sequenced in a study of identical twins. MiXCR, run by TCRdb on the 5' RACE reads, gives a single entry per CDR3 protein. The table records about 810,000 distinct CDR3 sequences, approximately 13% of them present only once. The same data also went into a second study, on yellow fever vaccine responses in identical twins.

Material for sequencing was PBMCs. These TCRs come from a woman between 18 and 29 years old in good health.

In its sample, this clonotype was seen a few times. The CDR3 region is CASSPRTSGSTGELFF. CDR3 DNA: TGTGCCAGCAGCCCACGGACTAGCGGGAGCACCGGGGAGCTGTTTTTT. The chain is built from TRBV9 and TRBJ2-2, with 13 bases matching TRBD2. Looked up from germline, CDR1 is SGDLS and CDR2 is YYNGEE. Losses at the gene ends were 4 bases for V and 4 bases for J; bases not matched to a gene: 4. The CDR3 has 16 amino acids.

The chain joins TRBV24-1 to TRBJ1-2; D might be TRBD1 (5 bases). This CDR3 is 14 amino acids long. CDR1 and CDR2 from the germline V gene are KGHDR and SFDVKD. V was trimmed by 8 bases and J by 7 bases, leaving 19 bases between them. CDR3 residues: CATKTGEIGGGYTF. CDR3 DNA sequence: TGTGCCACCAAGACTGGCGAAATCGGGGGTGGCTACACCTTC.

In this sample, this clonotype turned up many times. The J gene is TRBJ2-1, the V gene TRBV4-1; TRBD2 might be the D (6 bases). Germline V gene lookup returns CDR1 MGHRA and CDR2 YSYEKL. There are 16 residues in the CDR3. Trimming shortened V by 0 bases and J by 1 base, and 10 bases separated the two germline ends. The CDR3: CASSQDNSGSYNEQFF. The DNA of the CDR3 is TGCGCCAGCAGCCAAGATAATAGCGGTTCCTACAATGAGCAGTTCTTC.

In this sample, this clonotype turned up a few times. J is TRBJ2-3 and V is TRBV12-3 or TRBV12-4; unclear D gene. The V end was cut by 1 base, the J end by 6 bases, with 11 bases between. CDR3 length: 14 residues. The CDR3 spells CASSLDGRLDTQYF. The CDR3 DNA follows: TGTGCCAGCAGTTTAGATGGACGGTTGGATACGCAGTATTTT.

This clonotype turned up a few times. V usage is TRBV11-2 and J usage is TRBJ2-7, with 7 bases aligning to TRBD2. The V segment lost 4 bases and the J segment 3 bases; nucleotides outside the gene matches: 12. The CDR3 extends over 16 amino acids. Germline CDR1 is SGHAT and CDR2 is FQNNGV. The CDR3 DNA reads TGTGCCAGCAGCTCGGGGGGAGAACGACCCTACTACGAGCAGTACTTC. As protein: CASSSGGERPYYEQYF.

This clonotype showed up just a few times. V usage is TRBV5-1 and J usage is TRBJ2-3; a weak D match, TRBD2 (6 bases). The CDR3 spans 15 residues. The V end lost 6 bases, the J end lost 5 bases, and 19 bases lay between the germline ends. Germline lookup yields CDR1 SGHRS and CDR2 YFSETQ. The CDR3 nucleotides read TGCGCCAGCAAGCCGGGGGTCACCGCGGGAGATACGCAGTATTTT. Translated, it gives CASKPGVTAGDTQYF.

This clonotype was recorded a few times. The V gene is TRBV27, the J gene TRBJ2-1, with 8 bases aligning to TRBD2. The CDR3 has 18 residues. Trimming cost V 6 bases and J 5 bases; bases outside gene matches: 18. The germline V gene encodes CDR1 MNHEY and CDR2 SMNVEV (reference sequence). In nucleotides, the CDR3 is TGTGCCAGCAGACTATCCTACGGGGGACTAGTCTCGGACAATGAGCAGTTCTTC. Residues: CASRLSYGGLVSDNEQFF.

This clonotype was recorded a few times. CDR3 DNA: TGTGCCAGCAGCCAAGCTGGCGCGCCCGAGCAGTACGTC. Amino acids: CASSQAGAPEQYV. The chain couples TRBV3-1 to TRBJ2-7; D remains ambiguous. V lost 1 base and J lost 6, with 10 bases in between. Germline values: CDR1 LGHDT, CDR2 YNNKEL (reference sequence). CDR3 size: 13 residues.

The rearrangement links TRBV7-9 to TRBJ2-2, with 9 bases fitting TRBD1. Trimming took 7 bases from V and 3 from J; bases not matched to a gene: 9. CDR1 and CDR2 (germline): SEHNR, FQNEAQ (reference sequence). The CDR3 runs 16 residues. As DNA, the CDR3 is TGTGCCAGCACTCATCCAGACAGGGGGTACACCGGGGAGCTGTTTTTT. This translates into CASTHPDRGYTGELFF.

The chain is built from TRBV11-2 and TRBJ2-1, with TRBD2 identical over 7 bases. This CDR3 contains 15 residues. Germline CDR1 is SGHAT and CDR2 is FQNNGV. The V segment lost 5 bases and the J segment 9 bases; nucleotides outside the gene matches: 13. Here the CDR3 DNA reads TGTGCCAGCAGCGGATCGGGGGGAGGTGGGGTTGAGCAGTTCTTC. Translating it yields CASSGSGGGGVEQFF.

As regards this clonotype: The DNA is omitted, as the CDR3 cannot be located on it reliably, and the CDR3 follows TCRdb's listing. The chain carries TRBV12-3 or TRBV12-4 and TRBJ2-3. 14 amino acids form the CDR3, both terminal residues included. Here the CDR3 reads CATSVAGSTDTQYF.

J is TRBJ2-5 and V is TRBV4-1; D is possibly TRBD2 (6 bases). The V end was cut by 0 bases, the J end by 5 bases, with 7 bases between. This CDR3 comprises 13 residues. CDR1 is MGHRA, CDR2 YSYEKL, per germline. The chain's CDR3 is CASSQEEGETQYF. The DNA of the CDR3 is TGCGCCAGCAGCCAAGAGGAGGGGGAGACCCAGTACTTC.

V is TRBV11-1 and J is TRBJ2-7; D not certain. Trimming took off 1 base at V and 1 base at J, with 20 bases between the two ends. Germline CDR1 and CDR2: SGHAT and FQDESV (reference sequence). The CDR3 consists of 18 residues. The CDR3 nucleotides read TGTGCCAGCAGCTTAGAGGGTCGCGCCCGAATAAAATCCTACGAGCAGTACTTC. The encoded protein is CASSLEGRARIKSYEQYF.

This clonotype was seen a handful of times. The chain combines TRBV20-1 with TRBJ2-1, with TRBD2 matching over 13 bases. The CDR3 totals 15 residues. J was trimmed by 8 bases and V by 3 bases; bases with no gene match: 7. Looked up from germline, CDR1 is DFQATT and CDR2 is SNEGSKA (reference sequence). This chain's CDR3 is CSARGTSGVIDEQFF. As DNA, the CDR3 is TGCAGTGCTAGGGGGACTAGCGGGGTAATAGATGAGCAGTTCTTC.

This clonotype occurred a few times. The chain is built from TRBV24-1 and TRBJ2-2, with 10 positions matching TRBD2. Germline trimming cut 3 bases from V and 4 bases from J; bases unmatched to any gene: 7. The CDR3 extends over 17 amino acids. Looked up from germline, CDR1 is KGHDR and CDR2 is SFDVKD. The CDR3 is CATSDLGWTSGTGELFF. CDR3 DNA: TGTGCCACCAGTGATCTTGGGTGGACTAGCGGCACCGGGGAGCTGTTTTTT.

The rearrangement uses TRBV6-5 and TRBJ2-3; D call uncertain. Deletions cut 4 bases from V and 2 bases from J, with 16 bases between. From germline, CDR1 is MNHEY and CDR2 SVGAGI. The CDR3 is 16 amino acids. The CDR3 DNA follows: TGTGCCAGCAGTTCGACCTTTAACCTTTTCACAGATACGCAGTATTTT. Translating it yields CASSSTFNLFTDTQYF.

The V and J genes are TRBV20-1 and TRBJ2-1, with 10 nucleotides matching TRBD2. Germline V gene data show CDR1 as DFQATT and CDR2 as SNEGSKA (reference sequence). CDR3 length: 17 residues. J gave up 8 bases and V 1 base, and 14 bases lay outside the gene matches. This CDR3 is CSARGLAGGPSADEQFF. In nucleotides, the CDR3 is TGCAGTGCTAGAGGCTTAGCGGGGGGACCGTCAGCCGATGAGCAGTTCTTC.

The chain recombines TRBV7-9 with TRBJ2-1; D may be TRBD2 (6 bases). CDR3 length: 16 amino acids. The germline V gene encodes CDR1 SEHNR and CDR2 FQNEAQ (reference sequence). Trimming removed 0 bases from V and 4 bases from J, with 13 bases in between. CDR3 sequence: CASSLAPAGTYNEQFF. CDR3 sequence (DNA): TGTGCCAGCAGCTTAGCTCCGGCGGGAACTTACAATGAGCAGTTCTTC.

Of note for this clonotype: This may come from a read error, since a much larger clone is one base off. J is TRBJ1-4 and V is TRBV27, with TRBD1 matching over 8 bases. Germline V gene sequence: CDR1 MNHEY, CDR2 SMNVEV (reference sequence). The CDR3 is 13 amino acids. CDR3 loop: CASSSRQGLELLF. The CDR3 DNA reads as TGTGCCAGCAGTTCCCGACAGGGGTTGGAACTGTTATTT.

The chain couples TRBV28 to TRBJ2-5, with a possible D match to TRBD2 (7 bases). The germline CDR1 and CDR2 sequences are MDHEN and SYDVKM. Trimming took off 5 bases at V and 4 bases at J, with 14 bases between the two ends. There are 14 residues in the CDR3. CDR3 loop: CASSRGGGVETQYF. Written as DNA, the CDR3 is TGTGCCAGCAGTCGGGGAGGGGGGGTAGAGACCCAGTACTTC.

This clonotype was counted at least ten times. The DNA of the CDR3 is TGTGCCAGCAGCTCTAATACCGGGCCCCAAGAGACCCAGTACTTC. It yields the protein CASSSNTGPQETQYF. The V gene is TRBV9, the J gene TRBJ2-5; unclear D gene. Trimming took 4 bases from V and 1 from J, leaving 14 bases between them. The CDR3 runs 15 residues. In germline, CDR1 is SGDLS, CDR2 YYNGEE. The whole variable domain, filled in from reference TRBV9 and TRBJ2-5, reads DSGVTQTPKHLITATGQRVTLRCSPRSGDLSVYWYQQSLDQGLQFLIQYYNGEERAKGNILERFSAQQFPDLHSELNLSSLELGDSALYFCASSSNTGPQETQYFGPGTRLLVL.

There are a few counts of this clonotype. V usage is TRBV29-1 and J usage is TRBJ2-1, with 11 bases lining up with TRBD1. Germline assignment: CDR1 SQVTM and CDR2 ANQGSEA. This CDR3 is built from 14 residues. V lost 2 bases, J lost 9 bases, and 6 bases stayed unmatched. Written as DNA, the CDR3 is TGCAGCGTTGAACAGGGGACAGGGGGGTCTGAGCAGTTCTTC. It codes for CSVEQGTGGSEQFF.